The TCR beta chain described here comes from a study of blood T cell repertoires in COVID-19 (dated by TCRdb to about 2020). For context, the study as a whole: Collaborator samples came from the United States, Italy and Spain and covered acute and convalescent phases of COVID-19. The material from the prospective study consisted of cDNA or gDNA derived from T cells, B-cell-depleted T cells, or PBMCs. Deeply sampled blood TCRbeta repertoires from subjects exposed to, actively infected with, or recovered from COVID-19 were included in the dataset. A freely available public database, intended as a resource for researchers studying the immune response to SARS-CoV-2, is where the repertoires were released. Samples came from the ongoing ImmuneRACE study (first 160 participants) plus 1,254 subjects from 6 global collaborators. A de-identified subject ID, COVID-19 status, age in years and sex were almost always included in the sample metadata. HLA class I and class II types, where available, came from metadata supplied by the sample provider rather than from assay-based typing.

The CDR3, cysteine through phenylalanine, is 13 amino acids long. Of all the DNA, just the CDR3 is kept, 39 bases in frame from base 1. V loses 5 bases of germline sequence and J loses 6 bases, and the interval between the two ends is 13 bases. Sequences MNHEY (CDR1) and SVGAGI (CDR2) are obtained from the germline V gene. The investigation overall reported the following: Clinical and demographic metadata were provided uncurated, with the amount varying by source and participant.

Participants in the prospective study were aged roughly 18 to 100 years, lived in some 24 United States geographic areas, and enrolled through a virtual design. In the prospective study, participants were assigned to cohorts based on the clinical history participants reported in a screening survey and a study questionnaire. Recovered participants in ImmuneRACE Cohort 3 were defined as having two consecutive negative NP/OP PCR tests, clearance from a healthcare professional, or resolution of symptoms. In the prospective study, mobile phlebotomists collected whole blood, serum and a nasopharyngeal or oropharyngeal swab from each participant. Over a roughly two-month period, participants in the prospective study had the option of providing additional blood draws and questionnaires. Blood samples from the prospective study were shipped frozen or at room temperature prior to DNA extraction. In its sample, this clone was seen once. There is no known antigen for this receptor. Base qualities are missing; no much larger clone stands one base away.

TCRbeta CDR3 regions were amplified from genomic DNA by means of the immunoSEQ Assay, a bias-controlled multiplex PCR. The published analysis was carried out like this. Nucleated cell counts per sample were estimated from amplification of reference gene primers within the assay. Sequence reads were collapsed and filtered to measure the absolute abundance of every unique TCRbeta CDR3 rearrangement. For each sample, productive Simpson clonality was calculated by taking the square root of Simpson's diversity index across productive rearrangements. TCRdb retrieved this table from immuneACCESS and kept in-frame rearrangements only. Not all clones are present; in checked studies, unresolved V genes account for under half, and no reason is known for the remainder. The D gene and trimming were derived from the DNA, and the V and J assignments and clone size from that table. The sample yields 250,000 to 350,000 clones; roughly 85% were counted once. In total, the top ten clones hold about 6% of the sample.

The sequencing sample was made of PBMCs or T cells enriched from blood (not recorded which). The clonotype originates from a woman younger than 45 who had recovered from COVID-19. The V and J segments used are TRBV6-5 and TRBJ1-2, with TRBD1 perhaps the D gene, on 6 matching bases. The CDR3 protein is CASSRTELHGYTF. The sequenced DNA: TGTGCCAGCAGTCGGACAGAGCTACATGGCTACACCTTC.